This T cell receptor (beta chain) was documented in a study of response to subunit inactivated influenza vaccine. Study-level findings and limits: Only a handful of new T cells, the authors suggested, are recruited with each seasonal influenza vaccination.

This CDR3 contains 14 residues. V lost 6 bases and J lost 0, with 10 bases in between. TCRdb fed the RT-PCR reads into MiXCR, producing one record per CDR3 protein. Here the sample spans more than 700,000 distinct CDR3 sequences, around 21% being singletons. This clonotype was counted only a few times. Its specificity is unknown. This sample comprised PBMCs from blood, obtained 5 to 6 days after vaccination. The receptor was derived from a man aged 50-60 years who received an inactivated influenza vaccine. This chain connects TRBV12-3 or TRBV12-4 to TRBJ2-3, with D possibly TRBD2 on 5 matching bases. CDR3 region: CASRKLGSTDTQYF. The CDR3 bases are TGTGCCAGCAGAAAACTAGGGAGCACAGATACGCAGTATTTT.